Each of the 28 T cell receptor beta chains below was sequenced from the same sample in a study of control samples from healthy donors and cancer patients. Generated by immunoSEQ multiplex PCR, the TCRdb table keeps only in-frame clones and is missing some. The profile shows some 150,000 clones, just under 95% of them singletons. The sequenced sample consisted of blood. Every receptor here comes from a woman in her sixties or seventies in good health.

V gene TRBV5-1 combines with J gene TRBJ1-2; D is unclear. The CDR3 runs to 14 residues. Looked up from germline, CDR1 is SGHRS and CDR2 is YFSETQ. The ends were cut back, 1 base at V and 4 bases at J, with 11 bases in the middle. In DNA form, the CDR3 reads TGCGCCAGCAGCTTGATGGGAACTATCTATGGCTACACCTTC. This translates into CASSLMGTIYGYTF.

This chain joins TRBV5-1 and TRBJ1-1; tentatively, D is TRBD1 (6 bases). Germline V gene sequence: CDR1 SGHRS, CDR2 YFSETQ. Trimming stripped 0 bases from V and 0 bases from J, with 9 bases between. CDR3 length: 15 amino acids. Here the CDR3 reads CASSLAGALNTEAFF. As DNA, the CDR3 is TGCGCCAGCAGCTTGGCGGGGGCGTTGAACACTGAAGCTTTCTTT.

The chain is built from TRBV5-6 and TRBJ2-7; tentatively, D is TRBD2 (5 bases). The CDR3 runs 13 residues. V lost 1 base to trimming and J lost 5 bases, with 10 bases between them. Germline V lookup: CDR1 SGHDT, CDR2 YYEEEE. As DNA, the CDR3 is TGTGCCAGCAGCTTGCCCTCGGGAAACGAGCAGTACTTC. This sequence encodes CASSLPSGNEQYF.

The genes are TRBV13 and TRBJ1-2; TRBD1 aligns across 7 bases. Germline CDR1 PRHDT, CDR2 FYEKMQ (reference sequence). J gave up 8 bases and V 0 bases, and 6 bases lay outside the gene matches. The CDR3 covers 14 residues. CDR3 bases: TGTGCCAGCAGCTTAGGGTCAGGGGGGCTCGGCTACACCTTC. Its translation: CASSLGSGGLGYTF.

The DNA for the CDR3 is TGCAGTGCTAGTCAGGGTTGGGAGGATACGCAGTATTTT. Its translation: CSASQGWEDTQYF. The rearrangement links TRBV20-1 to TRBJ2-3; D could derive from TRBD1 or TRBD2 (5 bases each). CDR1 is DFQATT and CDR2 is SNEGSKA in the germline V gene (reference sequence). The CDR3 covers 13 residues. Trimming stripped 3 bases from V and 6 bases from J, with 13 bases between.

Written as DNA, the CDR3 is TGCGCCAGCACCCGACAGGGAGGGATAGATACGCAGTATTTT. It codes for CASTRQGGIDTQYF. The chain recombines TRBV5-1 with TRBJ2-3; D possibly matches TRBD1 or TRBD2 (7 bases each). Germline values: CDR1 SGHRS, CDR2 YFSETQ. The CDR3 runs 14 residues. The V and J ends lost 6 bases and 5 bases respectively, with 16 bases between them.

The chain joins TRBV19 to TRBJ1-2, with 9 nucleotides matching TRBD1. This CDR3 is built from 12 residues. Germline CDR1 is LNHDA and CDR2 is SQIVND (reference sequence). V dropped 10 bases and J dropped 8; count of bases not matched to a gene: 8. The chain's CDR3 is CATQRDREGYTF. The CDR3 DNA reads TGTGCCACTCAAAGGGACAGGGAAGGCTACACCTTC.

The CDR3 bases are TGTGCCAGTACGGACGGGGCGGCTAATGAAAAACTGTTTTTT. It codes for CASTDGAANEKLFF. The rearrangement joins TRBV19 to TRBJ1-4; the D gene is possibly TRBD1 (5 bases). The CDR3 sequence is 14 residues long. V lost 7 bases to trimming and J lost 3 bases, with 12 bases between them. CDR1 and CDR2 (germline): LNHDA, SQIVND (reference sequence).

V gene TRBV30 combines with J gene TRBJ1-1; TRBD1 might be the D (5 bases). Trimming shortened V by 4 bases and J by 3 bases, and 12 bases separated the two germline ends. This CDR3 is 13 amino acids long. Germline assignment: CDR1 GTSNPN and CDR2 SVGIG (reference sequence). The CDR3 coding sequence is TGTGCCTGGAATGTGGGGGGGGACACTGAAGCTTTCTTT. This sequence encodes CAWNVGGDTEAFF.

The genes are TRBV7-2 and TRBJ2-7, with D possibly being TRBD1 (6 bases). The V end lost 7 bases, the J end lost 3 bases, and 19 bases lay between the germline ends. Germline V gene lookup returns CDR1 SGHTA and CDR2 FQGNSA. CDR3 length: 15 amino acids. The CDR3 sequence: CASTVSSRGDYEQYF. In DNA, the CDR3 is TGTGCCAGCACCGTTTCGAGCAGGGGTGACTACGAGCAGTACTTC.

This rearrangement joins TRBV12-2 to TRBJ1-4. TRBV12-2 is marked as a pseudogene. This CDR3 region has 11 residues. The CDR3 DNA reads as TGTGCAAGTCGCCTAAATGAAAAACTGTTTTTT. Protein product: CASRLNEKLFF.

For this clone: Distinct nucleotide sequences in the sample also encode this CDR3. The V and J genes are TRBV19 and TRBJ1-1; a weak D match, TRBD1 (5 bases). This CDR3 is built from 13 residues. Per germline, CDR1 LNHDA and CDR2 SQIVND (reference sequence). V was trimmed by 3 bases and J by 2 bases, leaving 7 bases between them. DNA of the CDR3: TGTGCCAGTAGTATGACAGCCAACACTGAAGCTTTCTTT. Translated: CASSMTANTEAFF. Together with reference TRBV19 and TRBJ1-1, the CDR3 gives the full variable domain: DGGITQSPKYLFRKEGQNVTLSCEQNLNHDAMYWYRQDPGQGLRLIYYSQIVNDFQKGDIAEGYSVSREKKESFPLTVTSAQKNPTAFYLCASSMTANTEAFFGQGTRLTVV.

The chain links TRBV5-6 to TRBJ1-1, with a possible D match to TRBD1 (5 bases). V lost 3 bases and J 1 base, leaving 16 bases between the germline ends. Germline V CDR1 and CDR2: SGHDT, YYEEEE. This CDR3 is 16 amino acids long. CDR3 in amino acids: CASSSGPWAGNTEAFF. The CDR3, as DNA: TGTGCCAGCAGCTCGGGACCCTGGGCCGGGAACACTGAAGCTTTCTTT.

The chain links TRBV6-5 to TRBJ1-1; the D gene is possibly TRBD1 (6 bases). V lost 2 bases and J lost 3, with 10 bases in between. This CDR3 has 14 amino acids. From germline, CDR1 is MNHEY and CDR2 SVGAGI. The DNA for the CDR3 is TGTGCCAGCAGTTACCCCAGGGGAGACACTGAAGCTTTCTTT. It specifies CASSYPRGDTEAFF.

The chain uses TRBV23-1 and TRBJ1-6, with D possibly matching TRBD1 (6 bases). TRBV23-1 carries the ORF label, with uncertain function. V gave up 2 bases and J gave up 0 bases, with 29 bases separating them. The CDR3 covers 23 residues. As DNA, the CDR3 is TGCGCCAGCAGTCAAAAGGACAGCCCTTCGCGGCTAGCTGCGAGCTCCTATAATTCACCCCTCCACTTT. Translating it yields CASSQKDSPSRLAASSYNSPLHF.

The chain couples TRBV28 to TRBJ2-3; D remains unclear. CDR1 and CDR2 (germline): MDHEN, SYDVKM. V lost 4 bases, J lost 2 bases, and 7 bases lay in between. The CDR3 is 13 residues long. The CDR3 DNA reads TGTGCCAGCAGTTCAACAGTCACAGATACGCAGTATTTT. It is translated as CASSSTVTDTQYF.

CDR3 nucleotides: TGCGCCAGCAGCCGCGGACAGGGATCCTACGAGCAGTACTTC. Translated: CASSRGQGSYEQYF. The chain links TRBV5-1 to TRBJ2-7; 8 bases fit TRBD1. V was clipped by 4 bases and J by 1 base; unmatched bases: 4. Germline CDR1 reads SGHRS; CDR2 reads YFSETQ. This CDR3 has 14 residues.

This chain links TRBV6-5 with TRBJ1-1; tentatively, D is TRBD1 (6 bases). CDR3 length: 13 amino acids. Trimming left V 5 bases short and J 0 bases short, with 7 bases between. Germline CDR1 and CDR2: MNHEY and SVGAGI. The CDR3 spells CASSRGLNTEAFF. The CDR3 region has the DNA TGTGCCAGCAGTAGGGGGTTGAACACTGAAGCTTTCTTT.

In nucleotides, the CDR3 is TGCGCCAGCAGCCGGTCTGCTTCTGGAAACACCATATATTTT. This sequence encodes CASSRSASGNTIYF. The chain employs TRBV4-3 and TRBJ1-3; D call uncertain. The germline CDR1 and CDR2 sequences are LGHNA and YSLEER. Trimming took 4 bases from V and 1 from J, leaving 8 bases between them. The length of the CDR3 is 14 residues.

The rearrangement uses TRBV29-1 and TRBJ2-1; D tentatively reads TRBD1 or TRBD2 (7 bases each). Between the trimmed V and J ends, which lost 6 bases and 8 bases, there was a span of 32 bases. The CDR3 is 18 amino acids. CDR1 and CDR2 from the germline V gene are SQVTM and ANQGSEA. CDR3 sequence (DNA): TGCAGCGTGTCCGACCCAGGGGGGGCTTGGCCCGGGGTCTATGAGCAGTTCTTC. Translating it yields CSVSDPGGAWPGVYEQFF.

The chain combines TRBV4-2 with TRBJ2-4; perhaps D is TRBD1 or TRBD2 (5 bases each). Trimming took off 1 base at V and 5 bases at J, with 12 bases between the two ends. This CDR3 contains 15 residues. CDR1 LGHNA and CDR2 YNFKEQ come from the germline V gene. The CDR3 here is CASSQVDRDQNIQYF. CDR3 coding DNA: TGTGCCAGCAGCCAAGTTGATAGGGACCAAAACATTCAGTACTTC.

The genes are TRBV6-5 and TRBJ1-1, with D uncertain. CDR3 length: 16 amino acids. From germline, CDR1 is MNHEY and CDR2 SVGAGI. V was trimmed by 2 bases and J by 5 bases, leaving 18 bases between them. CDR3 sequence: CASSYRARRSFTEAFF. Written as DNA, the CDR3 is TGTGCCAGCAGTTACAGGGCGCGTCGTAGTTTTACTGAAGCTTTCTTT.

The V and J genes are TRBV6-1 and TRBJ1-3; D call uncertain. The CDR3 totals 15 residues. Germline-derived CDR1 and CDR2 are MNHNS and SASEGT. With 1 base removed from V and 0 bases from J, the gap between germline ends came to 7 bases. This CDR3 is CASSEDPYSGNTIYF. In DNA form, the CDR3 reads TGTGCCAGCAGTGAAGACCCCTACTCTGGAAACACCATATATTTT.

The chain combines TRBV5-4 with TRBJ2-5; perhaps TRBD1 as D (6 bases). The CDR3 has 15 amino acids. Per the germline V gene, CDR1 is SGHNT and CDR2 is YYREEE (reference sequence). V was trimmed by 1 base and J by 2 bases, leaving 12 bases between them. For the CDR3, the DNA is TGTGCCAGCAGCTTGTTGGACAGCTTGCAAGAGACCCAGTACTTC. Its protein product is CASSLLDSLQETQYF.

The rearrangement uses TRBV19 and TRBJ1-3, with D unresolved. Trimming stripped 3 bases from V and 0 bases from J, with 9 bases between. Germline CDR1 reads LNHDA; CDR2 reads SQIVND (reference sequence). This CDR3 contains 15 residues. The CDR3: CASSIPRFSGNTIYF. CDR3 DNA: TGTGCCAGTAGTATCCCCAGATTCTCTGGAAACACCATATATTTT.

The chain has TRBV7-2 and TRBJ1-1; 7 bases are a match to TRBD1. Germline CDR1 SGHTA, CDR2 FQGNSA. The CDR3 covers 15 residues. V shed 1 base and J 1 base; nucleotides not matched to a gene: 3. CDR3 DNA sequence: TGTGCCAGCAGCTTAGAGAGGACAGGGAACACTGAAGCTTTCTTT. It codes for CASSLERTGNTEAFF.

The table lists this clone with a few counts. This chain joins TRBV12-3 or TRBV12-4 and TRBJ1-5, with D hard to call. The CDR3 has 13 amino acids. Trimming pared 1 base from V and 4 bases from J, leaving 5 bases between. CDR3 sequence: CASSLERNQPQHF. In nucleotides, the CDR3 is TGTGCCAGCAGTTTAGAGAGAAATCAGCCCCAGCATTTT.

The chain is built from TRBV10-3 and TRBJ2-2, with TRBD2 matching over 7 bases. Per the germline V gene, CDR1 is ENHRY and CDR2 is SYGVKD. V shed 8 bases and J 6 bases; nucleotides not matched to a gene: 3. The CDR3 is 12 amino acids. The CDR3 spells CAIGEGSGELFF. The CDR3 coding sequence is TGTGCCATCGGGGAGGGATCCGGGGAGCTGTTTTTT.